Shown below are 7 T cell receptor beta chains from a single sample sequenced in a study of CD8+ T cells in alopecia areata. Investigators isolated RNA and reverse transcribed it into cDNA to act as the sequencing template. TCRdb's copy holds only in-frame clones and misses some; the assay was immunoSEQ multiplex PCR. The sample lists over 85,000 clones, approximately 70% occurring once. Treatment indicated: oral pan-JAK inhibitor, 5-10 mg twice daily. This sample comprised CD8+ T cells sorted from blood, obtained around week 44, from a patient treated with tofacitinib. The source of these receptors is a human donor with alopecia areata.

This sequence joins TRBV27 and TRBJ2-3, with 13 bases that match TRBD2. J gave up 0 bases and V 6 bases, and 15 bases lay outside the gene matches. The germline V gene has CDR1 MNHEY and CDR2 SMNVEV (reference sequence). There are 20 residues in the CDR3. The CDR3 bases are TGTGCCAGCAGCCCACGCCCGGGACTAGCGGGGAAAAGGAGCACAGATACGCAGTATTTT. Residues: CASSPRPGLAGKRSTDTQYF.

The chain is built from TRBV13 and TRBJ1-2; no reliable D call. V was pared by 2 bases and J by 2 bases, with 15 bases between. Per the germline V gene, CDR1 is PRHDT and CDR2 is FYEKMQ (reference sequence). CDR3 length equals 16 residues. The CDR3 is CASSLSGSSKNYGYTF. The CDR3 nucleotides read TGTGCCAGCAGCTTAAGCGGCAGCTCGAAGAACTATGGCTACACCTTC.

This chain joins TRBV15 and TRBJ1-6; no firm D call. This CDR3 has 14 amino acids. V was trimmed by 1 base and J by 10 bases, leaving 11 bases between them. The germline V gene has CDR1 LNHNV and CDR2 YYDKDF (reference sequence). The CDR3: CATSRVARSSPLHF. CDR3 DNA sequence: TGTGCCACCAGCAGAGTCGCCCGTAGCTCACCCCTCCACTTT. Together with reference TRBV15 and TRBJ1-6, the CDR3 gives the full variable domain: DAMVIQNPRYQVTQFGKPVTLSCSQTLNHNVMYWYQQKSSQAPKLLFHYYDKDFNNEADTPDNFQSRRPNTSFCFLDIRSPGLGDTAMYLCATSRVARSSPLHFGNGTRLTVT.

The rearrangement joins TRBV19 to TRBJ1-5; maybe TRBD1 (5 bases). The CDR3 extends over 12 amino acids. The germline V gene encodes CDR1 LNHDA and CDR2 SQIVND (reference sequence). Trimming took 7 bases from V and 6 from J, leaving 10 bases between them. CDR3 nucleotide sequence: TGTGCCAGTACCGCAAGGGGTCAGCCCCAGCATTTT. Protein sequence: CASTARGQPQHF.

J is TRBJ1-1 and V is TRBV7-9, with unresolved D. V was cut by 5 bases and J by 2 bases, with 15 bases left in between. Germline lookup yields CDR1 SEHNR and CDR2 FQNEAQ (reference sequence). The CDR3 extends over 15 amino acids. The CDR3 bases are TGTGCCAGCAGCGATCGGTCGCTGACAAACACTGAAGCTTTCTTT. This encodes CASSDRSLTNTEAFF.

The CDR3 coding sequence is TGTGCCTGGAGTGTTATGAGGGGACATGAAGCTTTCTTT. This encodes CAWSVMRGHEAFF. The chain links TRBV30 to TRBJ1-1; D is perhaps TRBD1 (6 bases). Germline lookup yields CDR1 GTSNPN and CDR2 SVGIG (reference sequence). This CDR3 has 13 residues. V lost 0 bases and J 7 bases, leaving 12 bases between the germline ends.

V usage is TRBV2 and J usage is TRBJ1-4; D perhaps matches TRBD1 (6 bases). Germline CDR1 is SNHLY and CDR2 is FYNNEI. The CDR3 runs 14 residues. Trimming removed 8 bases from V and 0 bases from J, with 10 bases in between. CDR3 DNA: TGTGCCAGCGGGACATTTGCAACTAATGAAAAACTGTTTTTT. This gives the protein CASGTFATNEKLFF.